These 27 T cell receptor beta chains originate from one sample sequenced in a study of lymphopenia after photon versus proton radiotherapy. The repertoire was sequenced with immunoSEQ multiplex PCR; TCRdb's copy has only in-frame clones and lacks some. Among just over 25,000 clones listed, 85% to 90% were seen once. Here the sequenced sample was peripheral blood, taken from a patient treated with photon-based radiotherapy. The receptor set was obtained from a man aged 25-45 years with gastric cancer.

The gene calls are TRBV9 and TRBJ2-2, with D possibly matching TRBD2 (5 bases). The germline V and J ends were trimmed by 4 bases and 6 bases, with 13 bases remaining between them. The CDR3 extends over 14 amino acids. Per the germline V gene, CDR1 is SGDLS and CDR2 is YYNGEE. CDR3 bases: TGTGCCAGCAGCCCTAGACCGGACTCCGGGGAGCTGTTTTTT. Translation gives CASSPRPDSGELFF.

A single count supports this clone. The chain joins TRBV2 to TRBJ1-1; D is unclear. Germline V gene lookup returns CDR1 SNHLY and CDR2 FYNNEI. Deletions cut 5 bases from V and 4 bases from J, with 20 bases between. The CDR3 is made up of 16 amino acids. The CDR3 coding sequence is TGTGCCAGCAGTATCGGGATCCCACCGAAGAGCACTGAAGCTTTCTTT. Translation gives CASSIGIPPKSTEAFF.

The chain recombines TRBV19 with TRBJ2-2; D is unclear. From germline, CDR1 is LNHDA and CDR2 SQIVND (reference sequence). This CDR3 spans 15 amino acids. Trimming took 0 bases from V and 6 from J, leaving 11 bases between them. CDR3 nucleotides: TGTGCCAGTAGTATAGATCTATTGGGGTCCGGGGAGCTGTTTTTT. As protein: CASSIDLLGSGELFF. The full variable domain, rest sourced from reference TRBV19 and TRBJ2-2, is DGGITQSPKYLFRKEGQNVTLSCEQNLNHDAMYWYRQDPGQGLRLIYYSQIVNDFQKGDIAEGYSVSREKKESFPLTVTSAQKNPTAFYLCASSIDLLGSGELFFGEGSRLTVL.

This sequence joins TRBV4-3 and TRBJ1-2; possibly TRBD1 for D (6 bases). The CDR3 covers 16 residues. CDR1 and CDR2 (germline): LGHNA, YSLEER. V dropped 0 bases and J dropped 0 bases, with 11 bases sitting between them. The CDR3 DNA reads as TGCGCCAGCAGCCAAGATCAGGGGCCGGCTAACTATGGCTACACCTTC. This translates into CASSQDQGPANYGYTF.

This clone has just a few counts. The V call is TRBV5-8, the J call TRBJ2-2; weak D call: TRBD2 (5 bases). Germline CDR1 SGHTS, CDR2 YDEGEE. With 3 bases removed from V and 6 bases from J, the gap between germline ends came to 18 bases. This CDR3 comprises 16 residues. The DNA of the CDR3 is TGTGCCAGCAGCTCGTCCGGGGAGCCCACCGCCGGGGAGCTGTTTTTT. Its protein product is CASSSSGEPTAGELFF.

The chain is built from TRBV7-7 and TRBJ2-5, with a tentative D call TRBD2 (6 bases). Germline V gene data show CDR1 as SSHAT and CDR2 as FNYEAQ (reference sequence). The CDR3 runs 16 residues. The V and J ends lost 2 bases and 5 bases respectively, with 18 bases between them. The CDR3, as DNA: TGTGCCAGCAGCTTAAGGAGGGCAGAGCAGGGTGAGACCCAGTACTTC. It specifies CASSLRRAEQGETQYF.

V and J are TRBV6-6 and TRBJ1-1; D is unresolved. The germline V and J ends were trimmed by 6 bases and 2 bases, with 16 bases remaining between them. Germline V lookup: CDR1 MNHNY, CDR2 SVGAGI (reference sequence). The CDR3 sequence is 15 residues long. CDR3 sequence: CASRESYRSNTEAFF. CDR3 in DNA: TGTGCCAGCAGAGAATCCTACCGGAGTAACACTGAAGCTTTCTTT.

A word on this clone: A read error may account for a junction end that differs from germline. This sample also contains other DNA sequences that code for the same CDR3. The rearrangement links TRBV7-9 to TRBJ1-1; D unclear. CDR1 SEHNR and CDR2 FQNEAQ come from the germline V gene (reference sequence). The CDR3 is made up of 15 amino acids. CDR3 in amino acids: CASSPQTNMNTEAFF. Here the CDR3 DNA reads TGTGCTAGCAGCCCACAGACAAATATGAACACTGAAGCTTTCTTT.

The chain uses TRBV2 and TRBJ2-4; D gene unclear. Trimming shortened V by 7 bases and J by 8 bases, and 12 bases separated the two germline ends. This CDR3 has 12 amino acids. Germline V gives CDR1 SNHLY, CDR2 FYNNEI. In nucleotides, the CDR3 is TGTGCCAGCAAACCGGGCCTAGACATTCAGTACTTC. Its translation: CASKPGLDIQYF.

The gene calls are TRBV19 and TRBJ2-3; weak D call: TRBD1 (5 bases). This CDR3 contains 14 residues. The V end was cut by 4 bases, the J end by 3 bases, with 11 bases between. Germline V CDR1 and CDR2: LNHDA, SQIVND (reference sequence). The CDR3 spells CASSKGVWTDTQYF. The CDR3, as DNA: TGTGCCAGTAGTAAAGGGGTTTGGACAGATACGCAGTATTTT.

The rearrangement uses TRBV27 and TRBJ1-5; D possibly corresponds to TRBD1 (6 bases). Germline CDR1 and CDR2: MNHEY and SMNVEV (reference sequence). This CDR3 has 14 amino acids. V was pared by 5 bases and J by 7 bases, with 15 bases between. The CDR3 DNA sequence: TGTGCCAGCAGTGAGGGGGGGCTAGAACAGCCCCAGCATTTT. Its translation is CASSEGGLEQPQHF.

The genes are TRBV7-2 and TRBJ1-2; the D is unclear. Germline-derived CDR1 and CDR2 are SGHTA and FQGNSA. The CDR3 is 18 residues long. V lost 0 bases and J 6 bases, leaving 23 bases between the germline ends. The CDR3, as DNA: TGTGCCAGCAGCTTAGCGTGGGGATTCGCGGACCTCGGGCATGGCTACACCTTC. It codes for CASSLAWGFADLGHGYTF.

The J gene is TRBJ2-7, the V gene TRBV25-1, with 10 bases aligning to TRBD2. After removal of 4 bases from V and 4 bases from J, the junction contained 4 bases not matched to a gene. The CDR3 loop spans 14 amino acids. In germline, CDR1 is MGHDK, CDR2 SYGVNS. CDR3 DNA sequence: TGTGCCAGCAGTGCTAGCGGGAGTTTATACGAGCAGTACTTC. As protein: CASSASGSLYEQYF.

The chain links TRBV6-1 to TRBJ2-2, with a weak D call TRBD2 (5 bases). Germline CDR1 and CDR2: MNHNS and SASEGT. V was shortened by 6 bases and J by 2 bases, with 10 bases between the two germline ends. This CDR3 has 14 residues. CDR3: CASRPGSNTGELFF. The DNA for the CDR3 is TGTGCCAGCAGACCGGGATCTAACACCGGGGAGCTGTTTTTT.

The chain uses TRBV10-2 and TRBJ2-7, with 14 bases aligning to TRBD2. The ends lost 2 bases at V and 6 bases at J; junction bases unmatched: 9. CDR3 size: 17 residues. Per the germline V gene, CDR1 is WSHSY and CDR2 is SAAADI. CDR3 loop: CASSETGLAGDGGEQYF. The CDR3 nucleotides read TGCGCCAGCAGTGAGACGGGACTAGCGGGAGATGGGGGCGAGCAGTACTTC.

V usage is TRBV7-8 and J usage is TRBJ2-1, with TRBD2 matching over 10 bases. Germline values: CDR1 SGHVS, CDR2 FQNEAQ. With 2 bases clipped from V and 7 bases from J, the junction kept 11 bases outside the gene matches. CDR3 length: 17 amino acids. The CDR3 loop is CASSLIAPGLALNEQFF. CDR3 nucleotide sequence: TGTGCCAGCAGCTTAATCGCTCCGGGACTAGCGTTAAATGAGCAGTTCTTC.

For this clone: The sample contains more than one DNA sequence encoding this CDR3. The CDR3 DNA sequence: TGTGCCAGCAGTCAGGGTTATCGGCCCTACGAGCAGTACTTC. Translated: CASSQGYRPYEQYF. This sequence joins TRBV5-8 and TRBJ2-7; D might be TRBD1 (5 bases). V lost 5 bases to trimming and J lost 2 bases, with 14 bases between them. This CDR3 comprises 14 residues. The germline gives CDR1 SGHTS, CDR2 YDEGEE.

This chain's CDR3 is CASSLALNRVSMV. The CDR3 nucleotides read TGTGCCAGCAGCTTAGCTCTGAACAGGGTCAGTATGGTC. This chain joins TRBV7-8 and TRBJ2-7, with a weak D call TRBD1 (6 bases). Looked up from germline, CDR1 is SGHVS and CDR2 is FQNEAQ. The CDR3 has 13 amino acids.

The chain combines TRBV11-2 with TRBJ2-5, with 12 nucleotides matching TRBD2. Germline CDR1 SGHAT, CDR2 FQNNGV. The CDR3 spans 13 residues. The V gene end was trimmed by 10 bases and the J gene end by 4 bases; junction bases not matched to a gene: 4. DNA for the CDR3: TGTGCCATTGGACTAGCGGGACGAGAGACCCAGTACTTC. It encodes CAIGLAGRETQYF.

The gene calls are TRBV5-4 and TRBJ2-1; D call uncertain. The ends were cut back, 5 bases at V and 4 bases at J, with 7 bases in the middle. Germline V lookup: CDR1 SGHNT, CDR2 YYREEE (reference sequence). This CDR3 has 12 residues. CDR3: CASSRDYNEQFF. The CDR3 coding sequence is TGTGCCAGCAGTCGCGATTACAATGAGCAGTTCTTC.

J is TRBJ2-2 and V is TRBV7-8; D remains ambiguous. CDR3 length equals 11 residues. V gave up 7 bases and J gave up 8 bases, with 8 bases separating them. Germline CDR1 reads SGHVS; CDR2 reads FQNEAQ. The CDR3 DNA is TGTGCCAGCACGAGGATGGGGGAGCTGTTTTTT. This sequence encodes CASTRMGELFF.

There are a few counts of this clone. CDR3 in DNA: TGTGCCAGCAGCTTCCAGGGGGTTAGTGGTGAAAAACTGTTTTTT. It specifies CASSFQGVSGEKLFF. The V call is TRBV13, the J call TRBJ1-4, with 7 bases identical to TRBD1. Trimming cost V 3 bases and J 7 bases; bases outside gene matches: 8. The length of the CDR3 is 15 residues. The V gene's germline CDR1 is PRHDT and CDR2 FYEKMQ (reference sequence).

The chain recombines TRBV2 with TRBJ1-1; 7 bases match TRBD1. This CDR3 contains 16 residues. V shed 4 bases, J shed 0 bases, and the junction held 8 bases outside the gene matches. Germline assignment: CDR1 SNHLY and CDR2 FYNNEI. In nucleotides, the CDR3 is TGTGCCAGCAGTGTGGTAGTACAGGGGATGAACACTGAAGCTTTCTTT. Translating it yields CASSVVVQGMNTEAFF.

This clone was found a few times. This chain uses TRBV2 with TRBJ2-3; TRBD1 aligns across 8 bases. The J segment lost 4 bases and the V segment lost 7 bases, leaving 7 bases of the junction unmatched. Germline V gene lookup returns CDR1 SNHLY and CDR2 FYNNEI. The CDR3 consists of 14 residues. CDR3 nucleotide sequence: TGTGCCAGCAATACAGGGGGGATGGCAGATACGCAGTATTTT. This translates into CASNTGGMADTQYF.

V and J are TRBV28 and TRBJ1-5, with TRBD1 as a possible D gene (6 bases). This CDR3 has 14 amino acids. V lost 6 bases to trimming and J lost 0 bases, with 9 bases between them. Germline CDR1 is MDHEN and CDR2 is SYDVKM. CDR3 coding DNA: TGTGCCAGCAGACCAGGGGTTAGCAATCAGCCCCAGCATTTT. It is translated as CASRPGVSNQPQHF.

The V gene is TRBV6-5, the J gene TRBJ2-3; no reliable D call. Trimming took off 6 bases at V and 2 bases at J, with 12 bases between the two ends. CDR3 length: 14 residues. Germline lookup yields CDR1 MNHEY and CDR2 SVGAGI. CDR3 region: CASRADSSTDTQYF. In DNA form, the CDR3 reads TGTGCCAGCAGGGCCGATTCTTCCACAGATACGCAGTATTTT.

The gene calls are TRBV19 and TRBJ2-7, with TRBD2 matching 9 bases. The trim removed 3 bases at V and 2 bases at J, leaving 5 bases unmatched. The CDR3 length is 15 residues. Per the germline V gene, CDR1 is LNHDA and CDR2 is SQIVND (reference sequence). In nucleotides, the CDR3 is TGTGCCAGTAGTATTAGTAGCGGGGGTACCTACGAGCAGTACTTC. Residues: CASSISSGGTYEQYF.